This TCR beta chain is drawn from a study of cytomegalovirus exposure and HLA in healthy donors. The count of this clone is one. Antigen: not known. V was shortened by 5 bases and J by 2 bases, with 13 bases between the two germline ends. Germline V lookup: CDR1 SGHTA, CDR2 FQGTGA. This CDR3 has 15 residues. TCRdb's copy holds only in-frame clones and misses some; the assay was immunoSEQ multiplex PCR. Of about 110,000 clones listed, 90% to 97% are singletons. Study-level findings and limits: Cytomegalovirus-associated status was assigned to approximately 160 TCR beta chains. CMV antigen specificity was confirmed in vitro for three CMV-associated chains. Most TCR sequences showed up rarely, but some public TCRs showed up in many donors.

The specimen was PBMCs. The sequence came from a woman younger than 35 in good health and CMV-seronegative. The chain joins TRBV7-3 to TRBJ2-1; unclear D gene. CDR3 nucleotides: TGTGCCAGCAGCCCGTACTACCAGACCTACAATGAGCAGTTCTTC. It codes for CASSPYYQTYNEQFF.